The 18 T cell receptor beta chains presented below share a single source sample, sequenced in a study of blood T cells in healthy people across ages (dated by TCRdb to about 2015). The library was produced with 5' RACE. The instrument given in TCRdb is Illumina HiSeq 2500. A second PCR of about 6 to 11 cycles was performed with a sample-barcoded 5' primer and a J-beta primer mix. The public reads were run again by TCRdb, first through fastp at Q25 and then through MiXCR, and only productive beta chains were kept. CDR3 protein duplicates are merged, each entry listing the most common genes and DNA. The sample yields hundreds of thousands of distinct CDR3 sequences; 40% to 65% were counted once. About 42% of the sample lies in the top ten. Sample: blood. The receptors stem from a man at least 80 years old in good health.

V is TRBV29-1 and J is TRBJ1-1, with 9 bases fitting TRBD1. The J segment lost 1 base and the V segment lost 8 bases, leaving 5 bases of the junction unmatched. The CDR3 runs to 13 residues. Germline CDR1 SQVTM, CDR2 ANQGSEA. The CDR3 DNA sequence: TGCAGCACCCGACAGGGGGGGAACACTGAAGCTTTCTTT. Its translation: CSTRQGGNTEAFF.

This chain uses TRBV20-1 with TRBJ1-2, with TRBD1 as a possible D gene (6 bases). From germline, CDR1 is DFQATT and CDR2 SNEGSKA (reference sequence). The germline V and J ends were trimmed by 3 bases and 7 bases, with 12 bases remaining between them. The CDR3 runs 12 residues. Written as DNA, the CDR3 is TGCAGTGCTAGCCTCGGGGGCCCTGGCTACACCTTC. Encoded protein: CSASLGGPGYTF.

The chain recombines TRBV2 with TRBJ2-3; D might be TRBD2 (6 bases). The V gene's germline CDR1 is SNHLY and CDR2 FYNNEI. CDR3 length equals 12 residues. The germline V and J ends were trimmed by 8 bases and 14 bases, with 20 bases remaining between them. CDR3 DNA: TGTGCCAGCTGCGGGACGGGCAGATACGCGTATTTT. Translation gives CASCGTGRYAYF.

This rearrangement joins TRBV7-2 to TRBJ2-7, with D possibly being TRBD1 (5 bases). The CDR3 has 13 residues. The germline gives CDR1 SGHTA, CDR2 FQGNSA. V was shortened by 5 bases and J by 3 bases, with 11 bases between the two germline ends. Here the CDR3 DNA reads TGTGCCAGCAGCCGGACATCCCTCTACGAGCAGTACTTC. As protein: CASSRTSLYEQYF.

The chain employs TRBV4-2 and TRBJ2-1; 10 nucleotides align to TRBD2. The J call may be incorrect, as the DNA end agrees better with TRBJ2-7. The V gene's germline CDR1 is LGHNA and CDR2 YNFKEQ. CDR3 length equals 18 residues. The CDR3 loop reads CASSQGTSGLSSYNEQYF. The CDR3 coding sequence is TGTGCCAGCAGCCAAGGGACTAGCGGACTTAGCTCCTACAATGAGCAGTACTTC.

The CDR3 DNA follows: TGTGCCAGCAGCCCTAGCGGGAGCCCCACAGATACGCAGTATTTT. It specifies CASSPSGSPTDTQYF. The J gene is TRBJ2-3, the V gene TRBV3-1, with 10 bases matching TRBD2. The germline CDR1 and CDR2 sequences are LGHDT and YNNKEL (reference sequence). V was pared by 4 bases and J by 2 bases, with 3 bases of the junction left unmatched. The CDR3 consists of 15 residues.

This chain joins TRBV7-7 and TRBJ2-3; a possible D gene is TRBD2 (6 bases). CDR3 length: 13 residues. Germline V gene data show CDR1 as SSHAT and CDR2 as FNYEAQ (reference sequence). The CDR3 protein is CASAASGDGMQYF. The CDR3 bases are TGTGCTAGCGCCGCCTCGGGGGACGGTATGCAGTATTTT.

Many counts were recorded for this clonotype. The chain is built from TRBV7-9 and TRBJ2-7, with 9 positions matching TRBD1. The CDR3 runs to 15 residues. The junction had 9 bases not matched to a gene; V was cut back by 4 bases and J by 5 bases. Germline V gene sequence: CDR1 SEHNR, CDR2 FQNEAQ (reference sequence). CDR3 sequence (DNA): TGTGCCAGCAGCTCGTGGCCGGGACAGGGAGACGAGCAGTACTTC. It translates to CASSSWPGQGDEQYF.

This clonotype has just a few counts. V and J are TRBV7-9 and TRBJ2-3; D is unclear. Deletions cut 5 bases from V and 4 bases from J, with 10 bases between. Germline V gives CDR1 SEHNR, CDR2 FQNEAQ (reference sequence). This CDR3 is built from 13 residues. In nucleotides, the CDR3 is TGTGCCAGCAGCCCCCCTACCGCAGATACGCAGTATTTT. It specifies CASSPPTADTQYF.

This clonotype was counted only a few times. The gene calls are TRBV27 and TRBJ2-1; 8 bases match TRBD2. Germline lookup yields CDR1 MNHEY and CDR2 SMNVEV (reference sequence). V dropped 5 bases and J dropped 0; count of bases not matched to a gene: 6. The CDR3 loop spans 16 amino acids. The CDR3 DNA is TGTGCCAGCAGTGCTTCGGGAGGGAGCTCCTACAATGAGCAGTTCTTC. Its protein is CASSASGGSSYNEQFF.

This clonotype was detected a few times. This chain joins TRBV29-1 and TRBJ2-7; TRBD2 might be the D (6 bases). This CDR3 has 12 residues. In germline, CDR1 is SQVTM, CDR2 ANQGSEA. V was cut by 4 bases and J by 6 bases, with 13 bases left in between. CDR3 sequence: CSVAPGAGEQYF. The CDR3 coding sequence is TGCAGCGTTGCTCCGGGAGCGGGCGAGCAGTACTTC.

V is TRBV7-2 and J is TRBJ1-1, with 9 nucleotides matching TRBD1. V dropped 8 bases and J dropped 4; count of bases not matched to a gene: 8. Germline CDR1 reads SGHTA; CDR2 reads FQGNSA. This CDR3 region has 14 residues. This CDR3 reads CASGSQGAITEAFF. In nucleotides, the CDR3 is TGTGCCAGCGGATCACAGGGGGCAATCACTGAAGCTTTCTTT.

The chain uses TRBV10-3 and TRBJ1-2; D not resolved. From germline, CDR1 is ENHRY and CDR2 SYGVKD. This CDR3 has 16 amino acids. Trimming left V 0 bases short and J 4 bases short, with 15 bases between. CDR3 sequence (DNA): TGTGCCATCAGTGAGTCGGCCGGTGGGAAACCCTATGGCTACACCTTC. Translated, it gives CAISESAGGKPYGYTF.

Only a few counts were recorded for this clonotype. The rearrangement joins TRBV20-1 to TRBJ2-7; no definite D call. The germline V gene has CDR1 DFQATT and CDR2 SNEGSKA (reference sequence). The CDR3 runs 12 residues. With 4 bases removed from V and 2 bases from J, the gap between germline ends came to 9 bases. In DNA, the CDR3 is TGCAGTGCTACCGTTTTAACCTACGAGCAGTACTTC. Protein product: CSATVLTYEQYF.

The rearrangement uses TRBV7-9 and TRBJ2-5; 9 bases line up with TRBD1. This CDR3 region has 15 residues. Trimming took 4 bases from V and 11 from J; bases not matched to a gene: 14. Germline loops: CDR1 SEHNR, CDR2 FQNEAQ (reference sequence). CDR3 coding DNA: TGTGCCAGCAGCTCGACAGGGGGTGGTTTCAATGAGCAGTACTTC. Protein product: CASSSTGGGFNEQYF.

The rearrangement links TRBV5-1 to TRBJ2-1; 11 bases match TRBD1. V shed 0 bases and J 9 bases; nucleotides not matched to a gene: 8. Germline CDR1 and CDR2: SGHRS and YFSETQ. The CDR3 has 16 amino acids. Here the CDR3 reads CASSLEPGTGGSEQFF. CDR3 bases: TGCGCCAGCAGCTTGGAACCCGGGACAGGGGGGAGTGAGCAGTTCTTC.

This clonotype was counted only a few times. The genes are TRBV12-3 or TRBV12-4 and TRBJ1-5, with 7 nucleotides matching TRBD1. The CDR3 is 15 residues long. With 3 bases clipped from V and 2 bases from J, the junction kept 4 bases outside the gene matches. The chain's CDR3 is CASSLTGSGNQPQHF. The DNA for the CDR3 is TGTGCCAGCAGTTTGACAGGGTCGGGCAATCAGCCCCAGCATTTT.

This clonotype has just a few counts. The V gene is TRBV27, the J gene TRBJ2-1, with D unresolved. CDR3 length: 13 residues. The germline V gene encodes CDR1 MNHEY and CDR2 SMNVEV (reference sequence). V lost 7 bases and J lost 7, with 14 bases in between. The CDR3 DNA reads TGTGCCAGCACCAGTACCGCGCGGAATGAGCAGTTCTTC. Translation gives CASTSTARNEQFF.